This note documents a single T cell receptor (beta chain) sequence. Its cognate antigen is unknown. Germline V gene data show CDR1 as MNHNS and CDR2 as SASEGT. The CDR3 totals 14 residues. V was cut by 5 bases and J by 3 bases, with 14 bases left in between. Genomic DNA per cell subset filled all wells of several immunoSEQ plates. Some clones are missing from TCRdb's copy, which holds only in-frame ones; the method was immunoSEQ multiplex PCR. The data hold 2,500,000 or so clones, with 80% to 95% observed a single time. The entry originates in a study of shared clonotypes between healthy human individuals. Findings and caveats of the study: Some clonotypes were shared by all four sorted-subset donors, while others were not shared. The non-shared ones had lower generation probabilities than the shared ones.

The TCR was taken from a man between 18 and 29 years old in good health. Some clones in this sample may be carry-over from other donors' samples. The V and J genes are TRBV6-1 and TRBJ2-7; D is possibly TRBD1 (6 bases). The sample taken for sequencing was naive CD4+ T cells from PBMCs. Documented subset: CD45RA+ positively selected. CDR3 nucleotides: TGTGCCAGCAGTAACCGACAGGCGTTCTACGAGCAGTACTTC. This codes for CASSNRQAFYEQYF.